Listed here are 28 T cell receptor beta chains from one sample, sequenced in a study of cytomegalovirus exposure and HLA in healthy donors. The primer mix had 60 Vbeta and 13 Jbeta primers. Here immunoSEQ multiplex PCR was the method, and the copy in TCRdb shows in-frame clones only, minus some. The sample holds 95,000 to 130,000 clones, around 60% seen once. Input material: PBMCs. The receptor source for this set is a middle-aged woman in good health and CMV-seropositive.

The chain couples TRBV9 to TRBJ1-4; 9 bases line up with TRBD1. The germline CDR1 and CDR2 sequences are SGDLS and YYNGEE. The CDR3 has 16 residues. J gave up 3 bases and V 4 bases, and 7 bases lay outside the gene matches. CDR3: CASSPGDRVANEKLFF. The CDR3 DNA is TGTGCCAGCAGCCCGGGGGACAGGGTGGCTAATGAAAAACTGTTTTTT.

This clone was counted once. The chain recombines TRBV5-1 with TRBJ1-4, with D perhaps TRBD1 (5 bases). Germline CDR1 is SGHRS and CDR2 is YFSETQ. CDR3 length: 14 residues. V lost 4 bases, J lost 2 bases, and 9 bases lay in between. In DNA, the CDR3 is TGCGCCAGCAGCATAGACAGTACTAATGAAAAACTGTTTTTT. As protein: CASSIDSTNEKLFF.

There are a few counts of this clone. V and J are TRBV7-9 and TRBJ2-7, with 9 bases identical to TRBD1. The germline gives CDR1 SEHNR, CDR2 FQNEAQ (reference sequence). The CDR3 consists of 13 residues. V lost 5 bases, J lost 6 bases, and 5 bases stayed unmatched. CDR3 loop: CASSPGQGGEQYF. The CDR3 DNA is TGTGCCAGCAGCCCGGGACAGGGTGGCGAGCAGTACTTC.

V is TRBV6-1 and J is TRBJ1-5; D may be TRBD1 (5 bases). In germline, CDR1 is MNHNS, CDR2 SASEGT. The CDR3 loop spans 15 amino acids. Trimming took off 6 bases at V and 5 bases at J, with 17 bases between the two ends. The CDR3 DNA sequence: TGTGCCAGCAGCGTTGCGAGCAGGGTATATCAGCCCCAGCATTTT. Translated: CASSVASRVYQPQHF.

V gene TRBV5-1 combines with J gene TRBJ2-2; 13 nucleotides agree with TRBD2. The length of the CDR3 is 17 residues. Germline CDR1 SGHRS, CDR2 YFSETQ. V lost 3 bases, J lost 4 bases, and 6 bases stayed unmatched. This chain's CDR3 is CASSWTSGSPSTGELFF. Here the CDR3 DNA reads TGCGCCAGCAGCTGGACTAGCGGGAGCCCTAGCACCGGGGAGCTGTTTTTT.

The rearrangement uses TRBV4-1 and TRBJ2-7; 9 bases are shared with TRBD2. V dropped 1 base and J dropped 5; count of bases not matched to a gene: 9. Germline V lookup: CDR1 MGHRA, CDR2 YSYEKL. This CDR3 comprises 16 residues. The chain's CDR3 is CASSQVGLKREDEQYF. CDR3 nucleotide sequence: TGCGCCAGCAGCCAAGTAGGGCTAAAGCGGGAGGACGAGCAGTACTTC.

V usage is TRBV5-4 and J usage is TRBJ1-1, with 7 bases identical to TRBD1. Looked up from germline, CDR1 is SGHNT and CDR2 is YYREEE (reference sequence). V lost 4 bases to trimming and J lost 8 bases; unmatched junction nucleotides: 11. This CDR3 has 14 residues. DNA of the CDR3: TGTGCCAGCAGCACACGGACGGTGACAGGGGAAGCTTTCTTT. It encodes CASSTRTVTGEAFF.

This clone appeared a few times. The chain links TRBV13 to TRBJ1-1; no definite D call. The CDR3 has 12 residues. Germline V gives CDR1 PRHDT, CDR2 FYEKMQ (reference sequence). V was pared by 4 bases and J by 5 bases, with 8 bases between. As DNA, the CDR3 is TGTGCCAGCAGCTCTTACGGGACTGAAGCTTTCTTT. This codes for CASSSYGTEAFF.

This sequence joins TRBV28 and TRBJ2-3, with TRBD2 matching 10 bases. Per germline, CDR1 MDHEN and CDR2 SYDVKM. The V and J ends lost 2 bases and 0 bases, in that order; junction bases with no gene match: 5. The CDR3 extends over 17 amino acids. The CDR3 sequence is CASSLALTSGSTDTQYF. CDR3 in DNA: TGTGCCAGCAGTTTAGCCCTGACTAGCGGGAGCACAGATACGCAGTATTTT.

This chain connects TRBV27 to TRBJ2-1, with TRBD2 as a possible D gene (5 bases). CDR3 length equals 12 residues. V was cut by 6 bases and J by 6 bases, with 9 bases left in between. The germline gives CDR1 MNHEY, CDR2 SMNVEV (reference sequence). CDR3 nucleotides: TGTGCCAGCAGCCCACTAGGCAATGAGCAGTTCTTC. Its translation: CASSPLGNEQFF.

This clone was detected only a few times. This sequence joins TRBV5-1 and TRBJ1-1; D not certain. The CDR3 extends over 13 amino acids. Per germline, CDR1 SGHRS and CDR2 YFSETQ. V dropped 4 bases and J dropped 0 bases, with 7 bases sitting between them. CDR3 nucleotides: TGCGCCAGCAGCAGAGGAGTGAACACTGAAGCTTTCTTT. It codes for CASSRGVNTEAFF.

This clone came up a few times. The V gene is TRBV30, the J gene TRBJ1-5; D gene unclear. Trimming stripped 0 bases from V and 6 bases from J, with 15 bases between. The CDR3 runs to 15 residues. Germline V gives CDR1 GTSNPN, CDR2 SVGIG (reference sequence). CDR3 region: CAWSVSGGGGQPQHF. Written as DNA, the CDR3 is TGTGCCTGGAGTGTATCAGGCGGAGGAGGTCAGCCCCAGCATTTT. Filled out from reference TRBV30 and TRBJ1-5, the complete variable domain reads SQTIHQWPATLVQPVGSPLSLECTVEGTSNPNLYWYRQAAGRGLQLLFYSVGIGQISSEVPQNLSASRPQDRQFILSSKKLLLSDSGFYLCAWSVSGGGGQPQHFGDGTRLSIL.

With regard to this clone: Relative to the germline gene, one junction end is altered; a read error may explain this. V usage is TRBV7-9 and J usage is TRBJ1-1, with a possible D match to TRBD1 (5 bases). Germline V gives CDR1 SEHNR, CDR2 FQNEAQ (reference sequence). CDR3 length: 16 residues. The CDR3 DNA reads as TGTTCCAGCAGCTTAACCCCCGACAGTATGAACACTGAAGCTTTCTTT. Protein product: CSSSLTPDSMNTEAFF.

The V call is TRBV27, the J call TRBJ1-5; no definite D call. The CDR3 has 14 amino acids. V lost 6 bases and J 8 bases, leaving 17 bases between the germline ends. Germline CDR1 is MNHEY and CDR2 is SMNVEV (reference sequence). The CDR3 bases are TGTGCCAGCAGCCCTAACTCGGGAAGGGAGCCCCAGCATTTT. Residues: CASSPNSGREPQHF.

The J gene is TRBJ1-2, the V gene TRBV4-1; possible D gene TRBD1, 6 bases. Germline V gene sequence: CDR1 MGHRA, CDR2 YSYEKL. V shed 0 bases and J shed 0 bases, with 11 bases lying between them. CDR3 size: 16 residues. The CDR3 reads CASSQDGGGSNYGYTF. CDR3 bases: TGCGCCAGCAGCCAAGATGGGGGCGGATCTAACTATGGCTACACCTTC.

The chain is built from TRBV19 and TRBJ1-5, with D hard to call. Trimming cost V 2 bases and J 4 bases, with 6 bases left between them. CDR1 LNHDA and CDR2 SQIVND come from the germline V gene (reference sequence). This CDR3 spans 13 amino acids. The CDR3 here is CASSIFPNQPQHF. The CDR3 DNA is TGTGCCAGTAGTATATTCCCAAATCAGCCCCAGCATTTT.

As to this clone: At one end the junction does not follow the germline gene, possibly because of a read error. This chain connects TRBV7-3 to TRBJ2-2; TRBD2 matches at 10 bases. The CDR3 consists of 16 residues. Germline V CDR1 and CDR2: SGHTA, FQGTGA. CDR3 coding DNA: TGTTCCAGCGGGTTAGCGGGAGGAGTAGGGACCGGGGAGCTGTTTTTT. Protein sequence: CSSGLAGGVGTGELFF. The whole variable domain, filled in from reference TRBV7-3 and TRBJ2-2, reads GAGVSQTPSNKVTEKGKYVELRCDPISGHTALYWYRQSLGQGPEFLIYFQGTGAADDSGLPNDRFFAVRPEGSVSTLKIQRTERGDSAVYLCSSGLAGGVGTGELFFGEGSRLTVL.

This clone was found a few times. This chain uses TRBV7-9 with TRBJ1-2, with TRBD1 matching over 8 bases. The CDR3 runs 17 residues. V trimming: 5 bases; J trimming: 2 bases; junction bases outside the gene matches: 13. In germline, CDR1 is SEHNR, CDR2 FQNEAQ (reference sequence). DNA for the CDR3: TGTGCCAGCAGCCCGTCGGGGCGGACAGGGTTCAACTATGGCTACACCTTC. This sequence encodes CASSPSGRTGFNYGYTF.

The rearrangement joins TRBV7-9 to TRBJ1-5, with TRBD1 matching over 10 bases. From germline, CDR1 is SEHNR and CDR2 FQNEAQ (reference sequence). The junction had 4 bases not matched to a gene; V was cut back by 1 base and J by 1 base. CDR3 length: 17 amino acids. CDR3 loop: CASSLEWGQGSNQPQHF. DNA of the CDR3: TGTGCCAGCAGCTTAGAATGGGGACAGGGGAGCAATCAGCCCCAGCATTTT.

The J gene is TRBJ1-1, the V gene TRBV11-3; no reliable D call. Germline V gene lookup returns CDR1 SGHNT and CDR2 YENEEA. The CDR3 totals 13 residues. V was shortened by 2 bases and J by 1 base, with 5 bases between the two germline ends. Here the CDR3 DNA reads TGTGCCAGCAGCTTACGGGGGAACACTGAAGCTTTCTTT. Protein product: CASSLRGNTEAFF.

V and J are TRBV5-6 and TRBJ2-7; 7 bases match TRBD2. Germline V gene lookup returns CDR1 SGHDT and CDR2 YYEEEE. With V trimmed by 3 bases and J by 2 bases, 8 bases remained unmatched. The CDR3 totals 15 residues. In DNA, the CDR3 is TGTGCCAGCAGCTACCGGGGGGATTGGCCCTACGAGCAGTACTTC. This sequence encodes CASSYRGDWPYEQYF.

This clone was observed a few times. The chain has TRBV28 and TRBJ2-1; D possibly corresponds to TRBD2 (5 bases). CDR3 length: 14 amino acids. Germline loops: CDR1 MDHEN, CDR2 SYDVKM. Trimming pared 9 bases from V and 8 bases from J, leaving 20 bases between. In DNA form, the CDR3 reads TGTGCCAGTCCCAGCGGTCCCCCGAGGGATGAGCAGTTCTTC. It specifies CASPSGPPRDEQFF. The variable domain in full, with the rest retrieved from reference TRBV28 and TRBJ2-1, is DVKVTQSSRYLVKRTGEKVFLECVQDMDHENMFWYRQDPGLGLRLIYFSYDVKMKEKGDIPEGYSVSREKKERFSLILESASTNQTSMYLCASPSGPPRDEQFFGPGTRLTVL.

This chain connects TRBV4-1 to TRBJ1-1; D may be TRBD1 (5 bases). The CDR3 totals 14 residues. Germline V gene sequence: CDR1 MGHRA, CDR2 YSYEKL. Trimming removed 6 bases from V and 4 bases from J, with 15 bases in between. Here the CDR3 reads CASRIRDLGTEAFF. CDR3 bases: TGCGCCAGCAGGATCAGGGATCTGGGCACTGAAGCTTTCTTT.

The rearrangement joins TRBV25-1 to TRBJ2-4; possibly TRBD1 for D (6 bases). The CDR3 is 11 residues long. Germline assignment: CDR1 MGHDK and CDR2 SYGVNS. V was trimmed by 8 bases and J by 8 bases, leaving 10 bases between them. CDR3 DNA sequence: TGTGCCAGCCAGGGGTATCACATTCAGTACTTC. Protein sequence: CASQGYHIQYF.

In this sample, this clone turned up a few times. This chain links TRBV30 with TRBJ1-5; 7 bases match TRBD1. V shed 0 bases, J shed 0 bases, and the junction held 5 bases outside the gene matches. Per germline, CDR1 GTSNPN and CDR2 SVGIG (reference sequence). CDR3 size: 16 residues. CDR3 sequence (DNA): TGTGCCTGGAGTGTACGAGGGGGCCGTAGCAATCAGCCCCAGCATTTT. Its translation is CAWSVRGGRSNQPQHF.

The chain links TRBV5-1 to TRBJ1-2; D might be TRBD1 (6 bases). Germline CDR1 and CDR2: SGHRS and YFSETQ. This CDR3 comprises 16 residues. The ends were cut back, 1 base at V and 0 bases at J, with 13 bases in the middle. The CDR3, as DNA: TGCGCCAGCAGCTTGAGTTCAGGGGAATCTAACTATGGCTACACCTTC. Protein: CASSLSSGESNYGYTF.

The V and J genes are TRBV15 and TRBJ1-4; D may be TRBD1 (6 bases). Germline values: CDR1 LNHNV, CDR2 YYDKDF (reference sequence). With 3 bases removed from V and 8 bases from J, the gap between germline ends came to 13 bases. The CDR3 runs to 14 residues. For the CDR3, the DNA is TGTGCCACCAGCAGCGGACAGAGGGGGGAAAAACTGTTTTTT. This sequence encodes CATSSGQRGEKLFF.

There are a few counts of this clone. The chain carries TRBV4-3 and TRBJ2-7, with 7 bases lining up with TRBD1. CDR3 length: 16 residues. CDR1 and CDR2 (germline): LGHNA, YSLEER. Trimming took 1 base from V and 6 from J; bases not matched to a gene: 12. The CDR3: CASSQVEGAQAFEQYF. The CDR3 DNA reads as TGCGCCAGCAGCCAAGTCGAGGGGGCGCAAGCCTTCGAGCAGTACTTC.